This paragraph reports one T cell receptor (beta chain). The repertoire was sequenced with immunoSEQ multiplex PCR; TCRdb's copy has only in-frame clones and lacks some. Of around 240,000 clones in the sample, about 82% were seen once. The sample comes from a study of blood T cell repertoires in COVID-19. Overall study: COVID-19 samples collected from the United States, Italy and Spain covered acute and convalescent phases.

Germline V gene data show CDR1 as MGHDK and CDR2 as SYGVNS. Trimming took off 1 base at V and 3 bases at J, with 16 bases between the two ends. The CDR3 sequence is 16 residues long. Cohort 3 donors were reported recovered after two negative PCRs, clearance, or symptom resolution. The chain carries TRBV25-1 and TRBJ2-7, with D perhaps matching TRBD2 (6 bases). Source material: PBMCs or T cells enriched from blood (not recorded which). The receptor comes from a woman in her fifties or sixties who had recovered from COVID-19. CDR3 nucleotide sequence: TGTGCCAGCAGTGAATGGGGAGCGGGTGTCTACTACGAGCAGTACTTC. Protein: CASSEWGAGVYYEQYF.